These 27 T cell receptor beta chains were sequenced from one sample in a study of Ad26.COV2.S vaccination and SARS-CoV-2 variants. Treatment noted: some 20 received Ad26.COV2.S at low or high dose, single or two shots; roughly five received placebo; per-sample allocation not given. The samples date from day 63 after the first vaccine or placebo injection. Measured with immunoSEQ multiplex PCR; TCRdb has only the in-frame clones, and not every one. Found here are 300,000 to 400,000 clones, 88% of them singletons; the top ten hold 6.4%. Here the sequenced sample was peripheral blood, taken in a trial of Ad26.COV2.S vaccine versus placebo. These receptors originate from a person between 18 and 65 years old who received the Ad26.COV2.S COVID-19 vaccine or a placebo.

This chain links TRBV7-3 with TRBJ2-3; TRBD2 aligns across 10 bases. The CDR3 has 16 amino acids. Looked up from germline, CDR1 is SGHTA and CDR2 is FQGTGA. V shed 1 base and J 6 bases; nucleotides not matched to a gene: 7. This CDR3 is CASSLRFLTSGDTQYF. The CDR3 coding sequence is TGTGCCAGCAGCTTAAGATTTTTGACTAGCGGGGATACGCAGTATTTT.

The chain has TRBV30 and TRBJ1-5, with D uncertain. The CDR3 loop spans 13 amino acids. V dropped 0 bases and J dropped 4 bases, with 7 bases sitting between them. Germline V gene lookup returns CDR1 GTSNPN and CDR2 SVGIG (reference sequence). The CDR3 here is CAWSVGPNQPQHF. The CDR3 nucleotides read TGTGCCTGGAGTGTAGGTCCTAATCAGCCCCAGCATTTT.

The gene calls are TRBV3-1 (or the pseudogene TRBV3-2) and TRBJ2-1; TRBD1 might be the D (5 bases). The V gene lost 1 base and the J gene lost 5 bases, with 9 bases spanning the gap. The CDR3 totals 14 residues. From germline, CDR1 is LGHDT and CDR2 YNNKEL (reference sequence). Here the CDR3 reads CASSQATANNEQFF. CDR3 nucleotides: TGTGCCAGCAGCCAAGCGACAGCAAACAATGAGCAGTTCTTC.

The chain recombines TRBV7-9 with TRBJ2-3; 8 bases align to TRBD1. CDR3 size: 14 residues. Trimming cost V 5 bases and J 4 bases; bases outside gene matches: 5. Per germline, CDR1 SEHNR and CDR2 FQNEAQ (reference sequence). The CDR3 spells CASSVSGGPDTQYF. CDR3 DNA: TGTGCCAGCAGCGTTTCAGGGGGCCCAGATACGCAGTATTTT. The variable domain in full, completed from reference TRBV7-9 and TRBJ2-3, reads DTGVSQNPRHKITKRGQNVTFRCDPISEHNRLYWYRQTLGQGPEFLTYFQNEAQLEKSRLLSDRFSAERPKGSFSTLEIQRTEQGDSAMYLCASSVSGGPDTQYFGPGTRLTVL.

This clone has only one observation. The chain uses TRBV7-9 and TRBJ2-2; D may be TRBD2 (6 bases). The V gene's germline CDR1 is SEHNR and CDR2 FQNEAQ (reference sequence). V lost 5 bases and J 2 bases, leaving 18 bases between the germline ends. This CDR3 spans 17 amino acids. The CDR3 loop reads CASSRQGLRRNTGELFF. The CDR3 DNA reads TGTGCCAGCAGCAGGCAGGGACTGCGAAGAAACACCGGGGAGCTGTTTTTT.

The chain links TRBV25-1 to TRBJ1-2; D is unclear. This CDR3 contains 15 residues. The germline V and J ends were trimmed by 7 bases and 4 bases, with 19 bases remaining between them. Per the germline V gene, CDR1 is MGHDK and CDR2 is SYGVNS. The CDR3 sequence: CASTSRKGPSYGYTF. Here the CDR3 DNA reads TGTGCCAGCACCTCCCGGAAAGGGCCAAGCTATGGCTACACCTTC.

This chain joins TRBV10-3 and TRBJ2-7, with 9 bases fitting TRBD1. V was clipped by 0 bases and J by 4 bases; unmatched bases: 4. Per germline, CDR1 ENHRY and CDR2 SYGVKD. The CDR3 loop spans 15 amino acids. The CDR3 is CAISESGTGYYEQYF. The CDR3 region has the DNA TGTGCCATCAGTGAGTCTGGGACAGGGTATTACGAGCAGTACTTC.

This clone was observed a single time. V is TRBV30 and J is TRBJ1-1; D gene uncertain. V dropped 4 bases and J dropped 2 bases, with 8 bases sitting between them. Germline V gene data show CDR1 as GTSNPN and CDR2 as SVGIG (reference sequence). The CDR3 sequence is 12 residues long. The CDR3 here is CAWNWGNTEAFF. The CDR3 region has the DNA TGTGCCTGGAATTGGGGAAACACTGAAGCTTTCTTT.

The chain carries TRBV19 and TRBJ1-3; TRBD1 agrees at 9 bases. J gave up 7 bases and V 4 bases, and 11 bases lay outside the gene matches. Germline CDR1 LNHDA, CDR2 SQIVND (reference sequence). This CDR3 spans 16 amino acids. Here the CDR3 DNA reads TGTGCCAGTAGTACCCACTCTCGGACAGGGGAGAACACCATATATTTT. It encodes CASSTHSRTGENTIYF.

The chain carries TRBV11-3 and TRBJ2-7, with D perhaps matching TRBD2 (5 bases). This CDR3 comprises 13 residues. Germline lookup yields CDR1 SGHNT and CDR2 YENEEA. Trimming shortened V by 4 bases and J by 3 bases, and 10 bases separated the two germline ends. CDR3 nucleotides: TGTGCCAGCAGCTCCGGACGGGGCTACGAGCAGTACTTC. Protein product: CASSSGRGYEQYF.

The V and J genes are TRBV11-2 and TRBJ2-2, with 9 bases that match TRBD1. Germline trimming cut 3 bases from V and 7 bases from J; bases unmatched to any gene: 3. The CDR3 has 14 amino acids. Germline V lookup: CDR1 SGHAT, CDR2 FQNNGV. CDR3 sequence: CASSLGQGRGELFF. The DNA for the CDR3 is TGTGCCAGCAGCTTGGGACAGGGACGCGGGGAGCTGTTTTTT.

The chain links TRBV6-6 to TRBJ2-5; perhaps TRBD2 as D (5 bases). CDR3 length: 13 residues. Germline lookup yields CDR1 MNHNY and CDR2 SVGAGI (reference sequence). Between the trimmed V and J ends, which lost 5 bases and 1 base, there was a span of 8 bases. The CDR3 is CASSASFQETQYF. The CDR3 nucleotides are TGTGCCAGCAGTGCTAGCTTCCAAGAGACCCAGTACTTC.

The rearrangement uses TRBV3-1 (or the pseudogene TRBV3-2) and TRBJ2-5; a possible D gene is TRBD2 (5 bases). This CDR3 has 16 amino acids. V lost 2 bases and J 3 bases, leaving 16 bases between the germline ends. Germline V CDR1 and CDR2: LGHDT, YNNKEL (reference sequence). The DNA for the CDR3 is TGTGCCAGCAGCCAAAGTTATAGAGGGCAAAAAGAGACCCAGTACTTC. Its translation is CASSQSYRGQKETQYF.

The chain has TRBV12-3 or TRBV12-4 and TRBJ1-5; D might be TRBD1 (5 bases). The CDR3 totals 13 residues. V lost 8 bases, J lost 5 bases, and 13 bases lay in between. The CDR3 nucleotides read TGTGCCAGCGGGGGTGGGAGGGATCAGCCCCAGCATTTT. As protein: CASGGGRDQPQHF.

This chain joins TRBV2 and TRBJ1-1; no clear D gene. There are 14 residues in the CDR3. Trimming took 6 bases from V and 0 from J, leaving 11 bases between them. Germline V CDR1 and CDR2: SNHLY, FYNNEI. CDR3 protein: CASRGVRMNTEAFF. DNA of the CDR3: TGTGCCAGCAGGGGTGTCCGCATGAACACTGAAGCTTTCTTT.

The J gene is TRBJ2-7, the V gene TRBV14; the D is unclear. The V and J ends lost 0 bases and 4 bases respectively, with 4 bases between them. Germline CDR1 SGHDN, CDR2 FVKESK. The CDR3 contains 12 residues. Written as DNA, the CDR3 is TGTGCCAGCAGCCAAGAGATTTACGAGCAGTACTTC. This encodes CASSQEIYEQYF.

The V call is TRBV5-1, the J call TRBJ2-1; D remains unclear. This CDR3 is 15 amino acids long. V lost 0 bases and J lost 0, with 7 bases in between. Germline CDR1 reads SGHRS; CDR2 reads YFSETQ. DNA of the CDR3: TGCGCCAGCAGCTTGGATGCAAGCTCCTACAATGAGCAGTTCTTC. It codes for CASSLDASSYNEQFF.

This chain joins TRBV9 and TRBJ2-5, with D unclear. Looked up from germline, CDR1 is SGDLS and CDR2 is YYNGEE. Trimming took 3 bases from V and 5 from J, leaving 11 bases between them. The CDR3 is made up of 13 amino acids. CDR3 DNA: TGTGCCAGCAGCGAAGAAAATGAGGAGACCCAGTACTTC. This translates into CASSEENEETQYF. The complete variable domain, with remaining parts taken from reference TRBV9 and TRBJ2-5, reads DSGVTQTPKHLITATGQRVTLRCSPRSGDLSVYWYQQSLDQGLQFLIQYYNGEERAKGNILERFSAQQFPDLHSELNLSSLELGDSALYFCASSEENEETQYFGPGTRLLVL.

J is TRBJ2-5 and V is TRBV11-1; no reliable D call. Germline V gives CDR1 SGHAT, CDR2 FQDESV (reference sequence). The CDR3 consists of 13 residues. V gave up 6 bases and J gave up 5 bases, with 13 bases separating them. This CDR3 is CASSSQIRETQYF. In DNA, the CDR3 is TGTGCCAGCAGTTCGCAGATCCGGGAGACCCAGTACTTC.

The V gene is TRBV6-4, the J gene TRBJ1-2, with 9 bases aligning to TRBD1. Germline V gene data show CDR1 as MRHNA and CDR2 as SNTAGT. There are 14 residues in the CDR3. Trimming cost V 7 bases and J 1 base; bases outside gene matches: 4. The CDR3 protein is CASKQGQGNYGYTF. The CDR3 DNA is TGTGCCAGCAAACAGGGACAGGGTAACTATGGCTACACCTTC.

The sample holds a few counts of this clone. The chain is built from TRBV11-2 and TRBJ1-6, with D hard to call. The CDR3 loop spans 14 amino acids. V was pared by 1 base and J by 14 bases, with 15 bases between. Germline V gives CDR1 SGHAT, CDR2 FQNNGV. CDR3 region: CASSLASNNGALHF. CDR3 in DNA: TGTGCCAGCAGCTTAGCGTCTAATAATGGGGCCCTCCACTTT. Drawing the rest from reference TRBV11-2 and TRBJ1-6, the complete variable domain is EAGVAQSPRYKIIEKRQSVAFWCNPISGHATLYWYQQILGQGPKLLIQFQNNGVVDDSQLPKDRFSAERLKGVDSTLKIQPAKLEDSAVYLCASSLASNNGALHFGNGTRLTVT.

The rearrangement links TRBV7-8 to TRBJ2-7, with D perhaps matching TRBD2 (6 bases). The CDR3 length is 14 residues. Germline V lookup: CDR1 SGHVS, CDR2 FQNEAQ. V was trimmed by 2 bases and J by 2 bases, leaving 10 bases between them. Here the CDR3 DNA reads TGTGCCAGCAGCTTAATCGGCGGGACCTACGAGCAGTACTTC. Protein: CASSLIGGTYEQYF. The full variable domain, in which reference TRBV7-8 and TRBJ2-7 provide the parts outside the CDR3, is GAGVSQSPRYKVAKRGQDVALRCDPISGHVSLFWYQQALGQGPEFLTYFQNEAQLDKSGLPSDRFFAERPEGSVSTLKIQRTQQEDSAVYLCASSLIGGTYEQYFGPGTRLTVT.

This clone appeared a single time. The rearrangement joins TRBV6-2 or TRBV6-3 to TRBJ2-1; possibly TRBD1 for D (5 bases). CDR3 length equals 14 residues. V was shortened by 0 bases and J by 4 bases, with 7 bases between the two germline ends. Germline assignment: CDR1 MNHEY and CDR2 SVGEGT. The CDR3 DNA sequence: TGTGCCAGCAGTTACTCGACAGTATACAATGAGCAGTTCTTC. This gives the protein CASSYSTVYNEQFF.

The CDR3 loop reads CASSQDNTKLSGNTIYF. CDR3 sequence (DNA): TGTGCCAGCAGCCAAGACAACACAAAACTCTCTGGAAACACCATATATTTT. This chain links TRBV4-2 with TRBJ1-3; unclear D gene. The CDR3 covers 17 residues. Germline values: CDR1 LGHNA, CDR2 YNFKEQ. Trimming pared 0 bases from V and 0 bases from J, leaving 12 bases between.

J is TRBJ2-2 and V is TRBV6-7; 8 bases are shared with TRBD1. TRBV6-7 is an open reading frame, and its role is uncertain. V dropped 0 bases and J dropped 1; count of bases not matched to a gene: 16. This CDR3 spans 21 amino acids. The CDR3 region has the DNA TGTGCCAGCAGTTACTCGAACCCACCGACCGAGACAGGGGTGAACACCGGGGAGCTGTTTTTT. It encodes CASSYSNPPTETGVNTGELFF.

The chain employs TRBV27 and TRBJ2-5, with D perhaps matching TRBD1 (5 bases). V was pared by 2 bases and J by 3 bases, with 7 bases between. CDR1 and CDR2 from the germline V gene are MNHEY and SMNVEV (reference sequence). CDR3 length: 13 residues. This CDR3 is CASSLAREETQYF. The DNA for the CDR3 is TGTGCCAGCAGTTTAGCCAGGGAAGAGACCCAGTACTTC.

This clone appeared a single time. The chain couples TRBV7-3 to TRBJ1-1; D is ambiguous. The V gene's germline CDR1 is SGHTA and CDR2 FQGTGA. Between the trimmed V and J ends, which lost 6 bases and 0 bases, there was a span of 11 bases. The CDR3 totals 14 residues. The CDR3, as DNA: TGTGCCAGCAGTCTCGAACAAATGAACACTGAAGCTTTCTTT. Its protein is CASSLEQMNTEAFF. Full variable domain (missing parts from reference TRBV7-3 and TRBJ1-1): GAGVSQTPSNKVTEKGKYVELRCDPISGHTALYWYRQSLGQGPEFLIYFQGTGAADDSGLPNDRFFAVRPEGSVSTLKIQRTERGDSAVYLCASSLEQMNTEAFFGQGTRLTVV.